These T cell receptor beta chains were read from a single sample in a study of regulatory T cells in long-lasting Graves disease. In TCRdb, the multiplex PCR reads were re-called with MiXCR into one record per CDR3 protein. The sample contains hundreds of thousands of distinct CDR3 sequences, about 11% of which appear only once. These same records also appear under a second study, on T cells in Graves' hyperthyroidism and ophthalmopathy.

The sequencing used peripheral blood mononuclear cells (PBMCs), collected at new diagnosis, from a patient treated with antithyroid drugs. The receptor source for this set is a woman aged 30 to 39 with Graves disease. Each CDR3 is given with its conserved first and last residue.

TRBJ1-2	TRBV6-1	CASSRDRHLYGYTF
TRBJ1-4	TRBV4-1	CASSRRSTNEKLFF
TRBJ2-1	TRBV2	CASTTTSSYNEQFF
TRBJ2-7	TRBV13	CASSSKAHEQYF
TRBJ2-7	TRBV12-3/TRBV12-4	CASSFGVGGHYEQYF
TRBJ2-3	TRBV4-3	CASSRDPGTTDTQYF
TRBJ2-5	TRBV7-8	CASSLEASGTLETQYF
TRBJ2-1	TRBV6-5	CASSYARLAGNNEQFF
TRBJ2-2	TRBV4-1	CASTANHRGLGTGELFF
TRBJ2-7	TRBV6-1	CASSPPSSPSPYEQYF
TRBJ2-6	TRBV5-4	CASSNPSREGPGANVLTF
TRBJ2-5	TRBV7-2	CASSQTRTLQETQYF
TRBJ2-5	TRBV27	CASSPTGLAEEETQYF
TRBJ1-4	TRBV6-2/TRBV6-3	CASSTGQGIVENEKLFF
TRBJ2-1	TRBV20-1	CSAQQAGDGSQFF
TRBJ1-6	TRBV20-1	CSARVAQRNSPLHF
TRBJ2-2	TRBV6-1	CASSITGTTGTGELFF
TRBJ2-3	TRBV6-1	CASEKEGLSSDTQYF
TRBJ2-1	TRBV28	CASSSQGFGMGGRALKEFF
TRBJ2-7	TRBV20-1	CSASVHRGPRGEQYF
TRBJ1-1	TRBV20-1	CSARGDRAEAFF
TRBJ2-5	TRBV30	CAWSLTGVNAETQYF
TRBJ2-2	TRBV12-3/TRBV12-4	CASSPGQGTNTGELFF
TRBJ2-1	TRBV4-1	CASSYTGWGGNEQFF
TRBJ2-3	TRBV24-1	CATSELGGPGQPFTDTQYF
TRBJ2-5	TRBV12-3/TRBV12-4	CASSLGQTTRGYNETQYF
TRBJ2-3	TRBV7-8	CASSPNRLAGEDTQYF
TRBJ2-7	TRBV5-5	CASTFRTPYEQYF
TRBJ2-1	TRBV29-1	CSAERGLGRQFF
TRBJ1-1	TRBV12-3/TRBV12-4	CASSPGQGVGAAFF
TRBJ1-1	TRBV2	CASSGTGGKDTEAFF
TRBJ2-7	TRBV7-2	CASSTYNDEQYF
TRBJ1-1	TRBV10-3	CAIRDLGQDNTEAFF
TRBJ2-1	TRBV19	CASSIRETDEQFF
TRBJ2-3	TRBV5-5	CASTFRFGAVSTDTQYF
TRBJ2-5	TRBV5-4	CASSSGLVQETQYF
TRBJ2-3	TRBV24-1	CATSLPRGGSSGDTQYF
TRBJ1-1	TRBV12-3/TRBV12-4	CASSFEGYTEAFF
TRBJ2-1	TRBV7-8	CASRRTSGAYNEQFF
TRBJ1-1	TRBV14	CASSQDRATEAFF
TRBJ2-1	TRBV28	CASSLSGTGSYNEQFF
TRBJ1-1	TRBV19	CASTAQTNTEAFF
TRBJ1-1	TRBV30	CAWSPLGGETEAFF
TRBJ2-1	TRBV12-3/TRBV12-4	CASRRTSGSSYNEQFF
TRBJ2-3	TRBV2	CASIWGQGADTQYF
TRBJ1-2	TRBV28	CASSLTGGDYGYTF
TRBJ1-1	TRBV5-1	CASSLAGGGGYTEAFF
TRBJ2-3	TRBV19	CASSIPGTTPTQYF
TRBJ1-2	TRBV27	CASSSQNVGYGYTF
TRBJ1-1	TRBV28	CASSLPGGVTRYTEAFF
TRBJ2-5	TRBV9	CASSVAQGAQETQYF
TRBJ1-6	TRBV6-5	CASSYSFRPGQPFWGSPLHF
TRBJ1-5	TRBV6-1	CASREGSYSNQPQHF
TRBJ2-1	TRBV5-6	CASRSGTHYNEQFF
TRBJ2-1	TRBV9	CASSVALIHEQFF
TRBJ1-1	TRBV27	CASSFSQGTEAFF
TRBJ2-2	TRBV28	CASTQEPPFVPWELFF